This TCR beta chain was sequenced in a study of blood T cells in healthy people across ages. Alongside a J-beta primer mix, a sample-barcoded 5' primer served in a second PCR lasting about 7 to 12 cycles. Each CDR3 protein gets one entry after TCRdb re-called the 5' RACE reads with MiXCR. The table has over 1,300,000 distinct CDR3 sequences, approximately 59% seen once. A word on this clonotype: Its antigen is unidentified.

Study-wide findings and caveats: Higher diversity, along with more naive CD4+ cells, distinguished long-lived donors from aged donors. Observed TCR beta diversity showed a strong correlation with the percentage of naive T cells as measured by flow cytometry.

The CDR3 extends over 14 amino acids. The V gene's germline CDR1 is MNHEY and CDR2 SVGAGI. Trimming shortened V by 2 bases and J by 11 bases, and 13 bases separated the two germline ends. Sequenced: blood. This TCR was recovered from a man between 18 and 35 years old in good health. The chain carries TRBV6-5 and TRBJ1-6, with D maybe TRBD1 (5 bases). The CDR3 loop is CASSYAGKNPPLHF. The CDR3 DNA is TGTGCCAGCAGTTACGCAGGGAAGAATCCACCCCTCCACTTT.